These 23 T cell receptor beta chains came from one sample sequenced in a study of blood T cells in healthy people across ages. A J-beta primer mix and a sample-barcoded 5' primer were used in a second PCR of about 6 to 12 cycles. Using its own MiXCR run on the 5' RACE reads, TCRdb lists one record per CDR3 protein. The sample includes about 570,000 distinct CDR3 sequences, roughly 28% of them seen just once. The specimen sequenced was blood. Source of these receptors: a woman in her seventies in good health.

This clonotype was recorded a few times. The germline gene is not matched at one end of the junction; a read error may be the cause. The V call is TRBV7-7, the J call TRBJ2-2; D perhaps matches TRBD2 (6 bases). CDR3 length equals 14 residues. Germline CDR1 SSHAT, CDR2 FNYEAQ (reference sequence). The CDR3 DNA sequence: TGTGCTAGCAGCGGTAGCGGTTCGGCCGGGGAGCTGTTTTTT. Amino acid sequence: CASSGSGSAGELFF.

The genes are TRBV12-3 or TRBV12-4 and TRBJ1-1; D remains ambiguous. Trimming pared 3 bases from V and 5 bases from J, leaving 10 bases between. The CDR3 is 13 residues long. As DNA, the CDR3 is TGTGCCAGCAGTTTCCAGGAGAGGACTGAAGCTTTCTTT. Protein product: CASSFQERTEAFF.

This clonotype was detected a few times. V gene TRBV18 combines with J gene TRBJ2-5, with a possible D match to TRBD2 (5 bases). Germline lookup yields CDR1 KGHSH and CDR2 LQKENI. CDR3 length: 13 residues. V was clipped by 6 bases and J by 5 bases, with 13 bases between them. DNA for the CDR3: TGTGCCAGCTCTCAACAGCGGACGGAGACCCAGTACTTC. It specifies CASSQQRTETQYF.

The J gene is TRBJ2-3, the V gene TRBV20-1; TRBD1 aligns across 9 bases. The CDR3 has 14 residues. In germline, CDR1 is DFQATT, CDR2 SNEGSKA (reference sequence). The ends lost 5 bases at V and 6 bases at J; junction bases unmatched: 9. CDR3 in DNA: TGCAGTGCTGTAAAACAGGGGGCGCAGGATACGCAGTATTTT. Translation: CSAVKQGAQDTQYF.

This clonotype was seen repeatedly, ten times or more. This chain uses TRBV20-1 with TRBJ2-1; no reliable D call. This CDR3 is 14 amino acids long. CDR1 is DFQATT and CDR2 is SNEGSKA in the germline V gene (reference sequence). With 0 bases removed from V and 8 bases from J, the gap between germline ends came to 14 bases. The CDR3 coding sequence is TGCAGTGCTAGAGACGTAGCCGTGGCCGATGAGCAGTTCTTC. Translation: CSARDVAVADEQFF.

A few counts support this clonotype. The rearrangement joins TRBV5-1 to TRBJ2-1; TRBD2 aligns across 13 bases. The CDR3 spans 16 residues. With V trimmed by 0 bases and J by 9 bases, 6 bases remained unmatched. Germline values: CDR1 SGHRS, CDR2 YFSETQ. The CDR3 coding sequence is TGCGCCAGCAGCTTGGGGACTAGCGGGAGATGGGTTGAGCAGTTCTTC. Translated: CASSLGTSGRWVEQFF.

V and J are TRBV5-5 and TRBJ2-2; D possibly uses TRBD1 or TRBD2 (5 bases each). The V and J ends lost 3 bases and 5 bases respectively, with 23 bases between them. The germline gives CDR1 SGHKS, CDR2 YYEKEE (reference sequence). The CDR3 runs 18 residues. The CDR3, as DNA: TGTGCCAGCAGCTCGCCGAAGGGCCAACGAGGGGATACCGGGGAGCTGTTTTTT. Encoded protein: CASSSPKGQRGDTGELFF. Combining the CDR3 with reference TRBV5-5 and TRBJ2-2 gives the whole variable domain DAGVTQSPTHLIKTRGQQVTLRCSPISGHKSVSWYQQVLGQGPQFIFQYYEKEERGRGNFPDRFSARQFPNYSSELNVNALLLGDSALYLCASSSPKGQRGDTGELFFGEGSRLTVL.

This chain connects TRBV6-5 to TRBJ2-2; D may be TRBD1 (5 bases). The ends were cut back, 10 bases at V and 3 bases at J, with 12 bases in the middle. This CDR3 comprises 13 residues. Germline loops: CDR1 MNHEY, CDR2 SVGAGI. The CDR3 DNA sequence: TGTGCCATTGGGGCAGACTACACCGGGGAGCTGTTTTTT. Its translation is CAIGADYTGELFF.

This clonotype appeared a single time. The CDR3 sequence is CAISGSRDIQNSPLHF. The CDR3 DNA reads TGTGCCATCAGTGGCTCCAGGGACATCCAAAATTCACCCCTCCACTTT. The gene calls are TRBV10-3 and TRBJ1-6, with D possibly matching TRBD1 (6 bases). Trimming took off 4 bases at V and 7 bases at J, with 17 bases between the two ends. CDR1 and CDR2 from the germline V gene are ENHRY and SYGVKD. This CDR3 region has 16 residues.

The chain is built from TRBV21-1 and TRBJ1-5. TRBV21-1 is recorded as a pseudogene. CDR3 length: 16 amino acids. CDR3 residues: CASSKFSVSEVQPQHF. The CDR3 bases are TGTGCCAGCAGCAAGTTTTCGGTTTCCGAAGTTCAGCCCCAGCATTTT.

The chain uses TRBV27 and TRBJ1-2; D is unresolved. There are 13 residues in the CDR3. With 3 bases removed from V and 4 bases from J, the gap between germline ends came to 9 bases. The germline V gene encodes CDR1 MNHEY and CDR2 SMNVEV (reference sequence). The CDR3 DNA sequence: TGTGCCAGCAGTTTGAACGGAGGCTATGGCTACACCTTC. Translation gives CASSLNGGYGYTF.

This clonotype was picked up a small number of times. The chain couples TRBV10-3 to TRBJ1-1; 8 bases map to TRBD1. Germline values: CDR1 ENHRY, CDR2 SYGVKD. The CDR3 sequence is 15 residues long. With V trimmed by 4 bases and J by 2 bases, 6 bases remained unmatched. The CDR3 DNA reads TGTGCCATCAGTGTCCGAGGACAGGGAAACACTGAAGCTTTCTTT. Encoded protein: CAISVRGQGNTEAFF.

CDR3 sequence (DNA): TGTGCCAGCAGGGGGACATTGAACACTGAAGCTTTCTTT. Protein: CASRGTLNTEAFF. The chain employs TRBV7-2 and TRBJ1-1, with a possible D match to TRBD1 (6 bases). Germline V gene lookup returns CDR1 SGHTA and CDR2 FQGNSA. This CDR3 has 13 amino acids. V was cut by 6 bases and J by 0 bases, with 8 bases left in between.

This sequence joins TRBV24-1 and TRBJ1-4; D is undetermined. Trimming shortened V by 2 bases and J by 3 bases, and 9 bases separated the two germline ends. The CDR3 is made up of 15 amino acids. Germline V gene data show CDR1 as KGHDR and CDR2 as SFDVKD. The CDR3 protein is CATSDSADPNEKLFF. The CDR3 DNA reads as TGTGCCACCAGTGATTCGGCAGATCCTAATGAAAAACTGTTTTTT.

On this clonotype itself: This sequence may be a read error, since a much larger clone differs from it by one base. V usage is TRBV29-1 and J usage is TRBJ1-1, with 10 bases lining up with TRBD1. V trimming: 4 bases; J trimming: 9 bases; junction bases outside the gene matches: 5. This CDR3 is 12 amino acids long. Germline V CDR1 and CDR2: SQVTM, ANQGSEA. The CDR3 region is CSVGDRGSQAFF. The CDR3 coding sequence is TGCAGCGTTGGGGACAGGGGCTCGCAAGCTTTCTTT.

This clonotype has just a few counts. The rearrangement uses TRBV7-9 and TRBJ1-1; the D is unclear. From germline, CDR1 is SEHNR and CDR2 FQNEAQ (reference sequence). The CDR3 has 11 residues. V was trimmed by 5 bases and J by 6 bases, leaving 7 bases between them. The CDR3 DNA reads TGTGCCAGCAGCACCATTTCTGAAGCTTTCTTT. The encoded protein is CASSTISEAFF.

The V and J genes are TRBV20-1 and TRBJ1-5, with 8 bases aligning to TRBD1. Trimming at V came to 5 bases and at J to 7 bases, leaving 7 bases not matched to a gene. The CDR3 is 13 residues long. Germline V lookup: CDR1 DFQATT, CDR2 SNEGSKA (reference sequence). CDR3 sequence: CSAQGASKQPQHF. CDR3 sequence (DNA): TGCAGTGCTCAGGGGGCATCCAAACAGCCCCAGCATTTT.

This clonotype came up a few times. The V call is TRBV12-3 or TRBV12-4, the J call TRBJ2-6, with D perhaps TRBD1 (5 bases). Trimming took 9 bases from V and 0 from J, leaving 9 bases between them. This CDR3 has 14 amino acids. The CDR3 reads CASDRYSGANVLTF. The CDR3 bases are TGTGCCAGTGACAGATACTCTGGGGCCAACGTCCTGACTTTC.

This clonotype appeared many times. V gene TRBV25-1 combines with J gene TRBJ2-5; TRBD2 aligns across 9 bases. Germline trimming cut 6 bases from V and 5 bases from J; bases unmatched to any gene: 13. CDR1 and CDR2 (germline): MGHDK, SYGVNS. The CDR3 has 16 residues. CDR3: CASSQKEAGGLETQYF. The CDR3 bases are TGTGCCAGCAGCCAGAAAGAGGCGGGGGGGTTGGAGACCCAGTACTTC.

V usage is TRBV29-1 and J usage is TRBJ1-1; 10 nucleotides match TRBD1. The CDR3 extends over 12 amino acids. Germline CDR1 is SQVTM and CDR2 is ANQGSEA. Unmatched junction bases numbered 7, after V lost 8 bases and J lost 7 bases. The CDR3 region has the DNA TGCAGCCCAACGGACAGGGGGGTTGAAGCTTTCTTT. Its translation is CSPTDRGVEAFF.

The chain couples TRBV28 to TRBJ2-3, with a tentative D call TRBD2 (5 bases). Germline assignment: CDR1 MDHEN and CDR2 SYDVKM. This CDR3 has 16 residues. Between the trimmed V and J ends, which lost 7 bases and 2 bases, there was a span of 19 bases. CDR3 protein: CASNRGIKRVTDTQYF. The CDR3 nucleotides read TGTGCCAGCAACCGCGGAATAAAGAGGGTCACAGATACGCAGTATTTT. Based on the CDR3 plus reference TRBV28 and TRBJ2-3, the full variable domain is DVKVTQSSRYLVKRTGEKVFLECVQDMDHENMFWYRQDPGLGLRLIYFSYDVKMKEKGDIPEGYSVSREKKERFSLILESASTNQTSMYLCASNRGIKRVTDTQYFGPGTRLTVL.

The chain is built from TRBV15 and TRBJ2-6, with TRBD1 matching over 7 bases. Germline loops: CDR1 LNHNV, CDR2 YYDKDF (reference sequence). CDR3 length: 18 residues. After removal of 9 bases from V and 0 bases from J, the junction contained 14 bases not matched to a gene. The CDR3 nucleotides read TGTGCCACGGAACGGGTATGGGGACAGCGCTCTGGGGCCAACGTCCTGACTTTC. Encoded protein: CATERVWGQRSGANVLTF. Full variable domain (rest looked up from reference TRBV15 and TRBJ2-6): DAMVIQNPRYQVTQFGKPVTLSCSQTLNHNVMYWYQQKSSQAPKLLFHYYDKDFNNEADTPDNFQSRRPNTSFCFLDIRSPGLGDTAMYLCATERVWGQRSGANVLTFGAGSRLTVL.

The CDR3 sequence: CSGRRTGSPDTQYF. CDR3 DNA: TGCAGCGGACGAAGGACAGGGTCTCCAGATACGCAGTATTTT. The V call is TRBV29-1, the J call TRBJ2-3, with 8 bases matching TRBD1. The CDR3 is made up of 14 amino acids. J was trimmed by 4 bases and V by 7 bases; bases with no gene match: 10. Germline loops: CDR1 SQVTM, CDR2 ANQGSEA.